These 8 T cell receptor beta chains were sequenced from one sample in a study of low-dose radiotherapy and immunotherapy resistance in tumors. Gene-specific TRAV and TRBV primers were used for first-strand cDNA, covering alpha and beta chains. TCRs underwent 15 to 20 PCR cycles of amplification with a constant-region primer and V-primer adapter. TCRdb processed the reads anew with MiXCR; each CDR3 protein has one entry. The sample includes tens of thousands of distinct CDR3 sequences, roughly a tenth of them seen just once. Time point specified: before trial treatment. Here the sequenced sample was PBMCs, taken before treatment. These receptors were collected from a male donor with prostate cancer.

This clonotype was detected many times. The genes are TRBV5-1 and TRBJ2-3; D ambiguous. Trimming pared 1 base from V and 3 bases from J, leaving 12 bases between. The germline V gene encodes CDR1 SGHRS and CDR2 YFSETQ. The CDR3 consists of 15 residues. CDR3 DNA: TGCGCCAGCAGCTTGTCTTTGGGTCGGACAGATACGCAGTATTTT. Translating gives CASSLSLGRTDTQYF.

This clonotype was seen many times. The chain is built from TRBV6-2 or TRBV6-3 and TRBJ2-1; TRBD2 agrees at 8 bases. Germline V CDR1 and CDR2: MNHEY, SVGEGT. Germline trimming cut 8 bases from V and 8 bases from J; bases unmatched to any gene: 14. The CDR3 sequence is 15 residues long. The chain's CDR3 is CASGEIAGPHDEQFF. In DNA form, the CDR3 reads TGTGCCAGCGGAGAGATAGCGGGGCCTCACGATGAGCAGTTCTTC.

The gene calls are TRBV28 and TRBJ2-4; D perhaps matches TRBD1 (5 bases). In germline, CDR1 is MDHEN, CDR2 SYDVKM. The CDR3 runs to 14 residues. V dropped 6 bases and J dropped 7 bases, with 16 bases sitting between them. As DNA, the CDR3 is TGTGCCAGCAGATCCTCTGGGGCCCAGAACATTCAGTACTTC. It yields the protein CASRSSGAQNIQYF.

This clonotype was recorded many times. CDR3 nucleotide sequence: TGTGCCAGCAGTTTCTTGGCGGGAGAAGTCGCAGATACGCAGTATTTT. This translates into CASSFLAGEVADTQYF. The chain couples TRBV28 to TRBJ2-3; 7 bases are a match to TRBD2. The CDR3 length is 16 residues. Trimming cost V 3 bases and J 4 bases; bases outside gene matches: 10. Germline CDR1 MDHEN, CDR2 SYDVKM.

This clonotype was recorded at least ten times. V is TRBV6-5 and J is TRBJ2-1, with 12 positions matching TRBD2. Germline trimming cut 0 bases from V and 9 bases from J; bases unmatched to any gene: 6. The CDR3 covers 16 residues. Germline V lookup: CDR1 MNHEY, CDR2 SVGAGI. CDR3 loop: CASSYSGLAGGAEQFF. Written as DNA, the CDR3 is TGTGCCAGCAGTTACTCGGGGCTAGCGGGGGGGGCTGAGCAGTTCTTC.

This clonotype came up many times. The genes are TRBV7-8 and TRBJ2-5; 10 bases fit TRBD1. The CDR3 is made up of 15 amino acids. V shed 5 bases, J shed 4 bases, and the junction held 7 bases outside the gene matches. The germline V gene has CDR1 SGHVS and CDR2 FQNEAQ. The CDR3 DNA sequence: TGTGCCAGCAGCCCTAGACAGGGGGCCGGAGAGACCCAGTACTTC. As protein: CASSPRQGAGETQYF. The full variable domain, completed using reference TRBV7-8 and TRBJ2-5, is GAGVSQSPRYKVAKRGQDVALRCDPISGHVSLFWYQQALGQGPEFLTYFQNEAQLDKSGLPSDRFFAERPEGSVSTLKIQRTQQEDSAVYLCASSPRQGAGETQYFGPGTRLLVL.

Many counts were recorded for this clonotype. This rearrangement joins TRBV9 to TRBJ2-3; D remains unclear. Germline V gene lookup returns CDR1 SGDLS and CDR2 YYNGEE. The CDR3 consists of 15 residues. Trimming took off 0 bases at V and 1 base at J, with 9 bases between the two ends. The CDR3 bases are TGTGCCAGCAGCGTAGAGGGTCTAGGCACAGATACGCAGTATTTT. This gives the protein CASSVEGLGTDTQYF.

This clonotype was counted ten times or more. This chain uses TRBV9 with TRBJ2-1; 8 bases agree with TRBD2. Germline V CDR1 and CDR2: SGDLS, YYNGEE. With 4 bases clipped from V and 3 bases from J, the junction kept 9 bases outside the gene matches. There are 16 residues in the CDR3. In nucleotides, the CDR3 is TGTGCCAGCAGCATTGGGACTAGTGATTACTACAATGAGCAGTTCTTC. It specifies CASSIGTSDYYNEQFF.